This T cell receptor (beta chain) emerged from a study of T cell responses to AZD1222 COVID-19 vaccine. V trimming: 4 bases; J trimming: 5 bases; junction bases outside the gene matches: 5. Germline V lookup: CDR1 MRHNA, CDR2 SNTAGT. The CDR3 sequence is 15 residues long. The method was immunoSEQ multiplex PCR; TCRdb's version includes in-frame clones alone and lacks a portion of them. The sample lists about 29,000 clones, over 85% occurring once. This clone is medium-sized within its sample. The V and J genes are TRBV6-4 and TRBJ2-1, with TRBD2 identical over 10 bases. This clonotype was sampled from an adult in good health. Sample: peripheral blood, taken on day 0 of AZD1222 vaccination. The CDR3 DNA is TGTGCCAGCAGTGTTTTAGCGGGGGGCCACAATGAGCAGTTCTTC. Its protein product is CASSVLAGGHNEQFF.